This passage covers 18 T cell receptor beta chains from one sample sequenced in a study of T cell responses to AZD1222 COVID-19 vaccine. Sequencing used immunoSEQ multiplex PCR; TCRdb keeps in-frame clones, though not all of them. The data contain 90,000 or so clones, approximately 83% of them singletons. The sequencing used peripheral blood, collected on day 0 of AZD1222 vaccination. The origin of the receptors is an adult in good health.

This clone was seen just once. CDR3 region: CASSNRRGTEAFF. CDR3 coding DNA: TGTGCCAGCAGTAATCGACGGGGCACTGAAGCTTTCTTT. The chain uses TRBV6-5 and TRBJ1-1; D is uncertain. The CDR3 consists of 13 residues. V lost 5 bases to trimming and J lost 4 bases, with 11 bases between them. CDR1 and CDR2 from the germline V gene are MNHEY and SVGAGI.

The chain employs TRBV7-2 and TRBJ1-4, with 9 bases lining up with TRBD1. The J segment lost 10 bases and the V segment lost 6 bases, leaving 6 bases of the junction unmatched. CDR1 is SGHTA and CDR2 is FQGNSA in the germline V gene. The CDR3 consists of 13 residues. The CDR3 here is CASRGPGQGKLFF. The DNA for the CDR3 is TGTGCCAGCAGGGGTCCGGGACAGGGAAAACTGTTTTTT.

The chain links TRBV28 to TRBJ2-1; 11 nucleotides line up with TRBD2. The trim removed 7 bases at V and 6 bases at J, leaving 5 bases unmatched. CDR1 and CDR2 from the germline V gene are MDHEN and SYDVKM. The CDR3 length is 14 residues. CDR3 DNA: TGTGCCAGCACGATAGCGGGAGGGCGCAATGAGCAGTTCTTC. Translation gives CASTIAGGRNEQFF.

V usage is TRBV7-9 and J usage is TRBJ1-1; 8 bases are a match to TRBD1. CDR1 and CDR2 (germline): SEHNR, FQNEAQ (reference sequence). The J segment lost 0 bases and the V segment lost 2 bases, leaving 2 bases of the junction unmatched. The CDR3 sequence is 15 residues long. The CDR3 loop is CASSLTGGVNTEAFF. The DNA for the CDR3 is TGTGCCAGCAGCTTAACAGGGGGGGTGAACACTGAAGCTTTCTTT.

This clone was seen a few times. The rearrangement links TRBV9 to TRBJ2-7; unclear D gene. The CDR3 is 12 residues long. V lost 4 bases, J lost 6 bases, and 11 bases lay in between. In germline, CDR1 is SGDLS, CDR2 YYNGEE. The CDR3 loop is CASSSNAGEQYF. As DNA, the CDR3 is TGTGCCAGCAGCTCCAACGCCGGCGAGCAGTACTTC.

V is TRBV19 and J is TRBJ2-6; D uncertain. Per the germline V gene, CDR1 is LNHDA and CDR2 is SQIVND (reference sequence). V lost 3 bases and J lost 0, with 9 bases in between. The CDR3 is made up of 16 amino acids. CDR3 sequence: CASSIVSSSGANVLTF. The CDR3 bases are TGTGCCAGTAGTATCGTTTCTAGCTCTGGGGCCAACGTCCTGACTTTC.

The rearrangement links TRBV12-3 or TRBV12-4 to TRBJ1-1; the D gene is possibly TRBD1 (6 bases). CDR3 length: 13 amino acids. With 5 bases removed from V and 4 bases from J, the gap between germline ends came to 11 bases. The CDR3 DNA follows: TGTGCCAGCAGTCTAACAGGGACCACTGAAGCTTTCTTT. Encoded protein: CASSLTGTTEAFF.

This chain uses TRBV7-3 with TRBJ2-1, with a possible D match to TRBD1 (5 bases). CDR1 and CDR2 (germline): SGHTA, FQGTGA. The CDR3 consists of 15 residues. With 2 bases removed from V and 1 base from J, the gap between germline ends came to 9 bases. CDR3 region: CASSLSDTSYNEQFF. CDR3 coding DNA: TGTGCCAGCAGCTTATCGGACACTTCCTACAATGAGCAGTTCTTC.

The chain links TRBV5-4 to TRBJ1-3; TRBD1 agrees at 8 bases. CDR1 is SGHNT and CDR2 is YYREEE in the germline V gene (reference sequence). Trimming removed 4 bases from V and 2 bases from J; junction bases left unmatched: 5. The CDR3 spans 15 residues. CDR3 residues: CASSGGQVAGNTIYF. For the CDR3, the DNA is TGTGCCAGCAGCGGGGGACAGGTCGCTGGAAACACCATATATTTT. Using reference TRBV5-4 and TRBJ1-3 for the parts outside the CDR3, the full variable domain is ETGVTQSPTHLIKTRGQQVTLRCSSQSGHNTVSWYQQALGQGPQFIFQYYREEENGRGNFPPRFSGLQFPNYSSELNVNALELDDSALYLCASSGGQVAGNTIYFGEGSWLTVV.

With respect to this clone: The junction differs from germline at one of its ends, possibly a read error. The J gene is TRBJ2-5, the V gene TRBV5-6, with D perhaps matching TRBD2 (6 bases). Per the germline V gene, CDR1 is SGHDT and CDR2 is YYEEEE. This CDR3 is 8 amino acids long. The CDR3 region is CASSWGDF. The DNA of the CDR3 is TGTGCCAGCAGCTGGGGGGACTTC.

This clone came up once. This chain connects TRBV24-1 to TRBJ2-3, with unresolved D. Between the trimmed V and J ends, which lost 3 bases and 0 bases, there was a span of 9 bases. The CDR3 spans 15 residues. Germline CDR1 KGHDR, CDR2 SFDVKD. CDR3 bases: TGTGCCACCAGTGATGTCTCCCCTAGCACAGATACGCAGTATTTT. It encodes CATSDVSPSTDTQYF.

This clone was found once. V gene TRBV29-1 combines with J gene TRBJ1-3; no firm D call. Trimming cost V 0 bases and J 2 bases, with 14 bases left between them. The V gene's germline CDR1 is SQVTM and CDR2 ANQGSEA. The CDR3 sequence is 16 residues long. The DNA of the CDR3 is TGCAGCGTTGAAGACCCAATGCAAAATGCTGGAAACACCATATATTTT. This gives the protein CSVEDPMQNAGNTIYF.

The V call is TRBV18, the J call TRBJ2-5; D is possibly TRBD1 (6 bases). This CDR3 spans 14 amino acids. The V end lost 6 bases, the J end lost 3 bases, and 14 bases lay between the germline ends. Germline V gene lookup returns CDR1 KGHSH and CDR2 LQKENI. CDR3 DNA sequence: TGTGCCAGCTCGGCCGGGACACTAAAAGAGACCCAGTACTTC. As protein: CASSAGTLKETQYF.

The V and J genes are TRBV28 and TRBJ2-3, with 8 bases that match TRBD1. Germline CDR1 MDHEN, CDR2 SYDVKM. With 4 bases clipped from V and 2 bases from J, the junction kept 8 bases outside the gene matches. The CDR3 loop spans 16 amino acids. The CDR3 DNA follows: TGTGCCAGCAGTTCACGTTGGGACAGGCTCACAGATACGCAGTATTTT. It translates to CASSSRWDRLTDTQYF.

V usage is TRBV6-1 and J usage is TRBJ1-1; TRBD1 aligns across 7 bases. J lost 9 bases, V lost 1 base, and 5 bases had no gene match. CDR3 length equals 13 residues. CDR1 and CDR2 (germline): MNHNS, SASEGT. The CDR3 DNA reads TGTGCCAGCAGTGAAGATTGGAGGGGGCAAGCTTTCTTT. Its protein product is CASSEDWRGQAFF.

The gene calls are TRBV14 and TRBJ2-3, with a weak D call TRBD2 (6 bases). V was clipped by 0 bases and J by 9 bases, with 13 bases between them. CDR1 is SGHDN and CDR2 is FVKESK in the germline V gene. The CDR3 sequence is 14 residues long. CDR3: CASSQEIGTATQYF. DNA for the CDR3: TGTGCCAGCAGCCAAGAGATAGGGACTGCAACGCAGTATTTT.

The chain combines TRBV29-1 with TRBJ2-1; D is ambiguous. V lost 3 bases, J lost 0 bases, and 15 bases lay in between. Germline-derived CDR1 and CDR2 are SQVTM and ANQGSEA. The CDR3 runs to 16 residues. The chain's CDR3 is CSVEGQDPSSYNEQFF. The CDR3 bases are TGCAGCGTTGAGGGCCAGGACCCAAGCTCCTACAATGAGCAGTTCTTC.

The table lists this clone with a few counts. The chain is built from TRBV11-3 and TRBJ1-3, with D hard to call. Germline V gives CDR1 SGHNT, CDR2 YENEEA. The CDR3 spans 14 residues. V lost 2 bases, J lost 1 base, and 6 bases lay in between. CDR3: CASSLPGSGNTIYF. CDR3 nucleotide sequence: TGTGCCAGCAGCTTACCGGGTTCTGGAAACACCATATATTTT.